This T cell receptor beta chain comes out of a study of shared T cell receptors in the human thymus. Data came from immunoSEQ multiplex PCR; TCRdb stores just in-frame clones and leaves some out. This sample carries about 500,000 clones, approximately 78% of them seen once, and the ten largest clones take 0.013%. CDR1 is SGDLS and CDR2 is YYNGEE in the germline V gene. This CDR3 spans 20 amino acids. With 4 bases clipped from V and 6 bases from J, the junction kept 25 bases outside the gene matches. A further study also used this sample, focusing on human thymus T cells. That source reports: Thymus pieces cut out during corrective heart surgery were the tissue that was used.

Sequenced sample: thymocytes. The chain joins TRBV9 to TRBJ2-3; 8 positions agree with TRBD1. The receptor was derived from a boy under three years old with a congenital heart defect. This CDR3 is CASSNETTGEETRSSDTQYF. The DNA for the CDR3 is TGTGCCAGCAGCAATGAAACGACAGGGGAAGAGACTAGGAGCTCGGATACGCAGTATTTT.